This T cell receptor beta chain stems from a study of spatial heterogeneity in lung cancer. Background on the study: As counted in raw reads, each unique TCR and UMI combination appeared more than ten times on average. The study's findings and limits: Detection of ubiquitous tumor TCRs in blood was higher at resection than follow-up.

The CDR3 covers 16 residues. CDR1 and CDR2 from the germline V gene are MDHEN and SYDVKM. Trimming cost V 3 bases and J 1 base, with 14 bases left between them. This clonotype was counted a single time. What it recognizes is unknown. This beta chain is an off-target read within a library intended for alpha chains, so its frequency means little. Time point defined: sample taken at primary tumor resection. Whole RNA obtained from tumor, nontumor lung or frozen PBMC underwent sequencing without sorting. A total of 72 untreated early-stage non-small cell lung cancer patients served as donors. In the library, each TCR cDNA molecule bore its own unique molecular identifier. From the 5' RACE reads, TCRdb called clonotypes with MiXCR, one entry per CDR3 protein. The profile covers about 4,000 distinct CDR3 sequences, with approximately 55% appearing a single time and more than 60% taken by the ten largest.

This TCR came from a female donor with early-stage non-small cell lung cancer. The sequencing here drew on PBMCs, taken at surgery. The chain joins TRBV28 to TRBJ2-3, with D perhaps matching TRBD2 (6 bases). Here the CDR3 DNA reads TGTGCCAGCAGTTTCTATAGCGGTACGGGCACAGATACGCAGTATTTT. This encodes CASSFYSGTGTDTQYF.